These 3 T cell receptor beta chains came from one sample sequenced in a study of OX40 agonist ivuxolimab in advanced cancers. This table comes from immunoSEQ multiplex PCR, and its TCRdb copy is limited to in-frame clones, with some not included. The sample yields 50,000 or so clones, over 80% seen once. The material was CD4+ or CD8+ T cells sorted from blood, obtained in a trial of the OX40 agonist ivuxolimab. These receptors were collected from an adult with an advanced solid tumor such as melanoma, head and neck, liver or kidney cancer.

The chain couples TRBV27 to TRBJ1-4; a weak D match, TRBD1 (5 bases). Trimming took 4 bases from V and 13 from J, leaving 16 bases between them. CDR1 and CDR2 (germline): MNHEY, SMNVEV (reference sequence). The length of the CDR3 is 13 residues. This chain's CDR3 is CASSSSLGTVLFF. The CDR3 DNA sequence: TGTGCCAGCAGTTCGAGTCTAGGGACCGTACTGTTTTTT.

V usage is TRBV27 and J usage is TRBJ1-6; 8 bases fit TRBD1. This CDR3 spans 15 amino acids. Germline-derived CDR1 and CDR2 are MNHEY and SMNVEV (reference sequence). The trim removed 3 bases at V and 8 bases at J, leaving 6 bases unmatched. The CDR3 bases are TGTGCCAGCAGTTTTTGGTCAGGGGGCGATTCACCCCTCCACTTT. Translation gives CASSFWSGGDSPLHF.

This clone has more than one count but fewer than ten. This chain joins TRBV2 and TRBJ1-2, with D perhaps matching TRBD1 (6 bases). This CDR3 is built from 12 residues. CDR1 and CDR2 from the germline V gene are SNHLY and FYNNEI. Deletions cut 8 bases from V and 7 bases from J, with 14 bases between. The CDR3 nucleotides read TGTGCCAGCTTTCACAGGGCTATTGGCTACACCTTC. It yields the protein CASFHRAIGYTF.